This TCR beta chain is drawn from a study of beta chain features in type 1 diabetes. Points from the study as a whole: With patients and controls alike, PCR might favor shorter templates to an equal degree. A potential influence of HLA type upon TCRB rearrangement remained unresolved herein. Insertions were fewer and deletions more numerous at VDJ junctions in type 1 diabetes patients.

Sorting with CD45RO/CCR7/CD25/CD127/CD95/CD27 yielded naive, central memory, regulatory and stem-like memory CD4+ cells. What was sequenced were expressed TCRB transcripts, since all of the isolated RNA had been reverse transcribed. Using immunoSEQ multiplex PCR, the repertoire was profiled, and TCRdb retains in-frame clones only, with some absent. The table has roughly 240,000 clones, 11% to 15% seen once. Remarks on this clone: Its target is unknown.

Sequencing was carried out using naive CD4+ T cells from blood. The sequence was collected from a woman aged 40 to 49 in good health.

CDR3 loop: CSVEDQGRYNEQFF. CDR3 bases: TGCAGCGTTGAAGATCAGGGGCGCTACAATGAGCAGTTCTTC. The chain carries TRBV29-1 and TRBJ2-1, with D tentatively TRBD1 (6 bases). Between the trimmed V and J ends, which lost 0 bases and 3 bases, there was a span of 9 bases. This CDR3 is built from 14 residues. Per the germline V gene, CDR1 is SQVTM and CDR2 is ANQGSEA.